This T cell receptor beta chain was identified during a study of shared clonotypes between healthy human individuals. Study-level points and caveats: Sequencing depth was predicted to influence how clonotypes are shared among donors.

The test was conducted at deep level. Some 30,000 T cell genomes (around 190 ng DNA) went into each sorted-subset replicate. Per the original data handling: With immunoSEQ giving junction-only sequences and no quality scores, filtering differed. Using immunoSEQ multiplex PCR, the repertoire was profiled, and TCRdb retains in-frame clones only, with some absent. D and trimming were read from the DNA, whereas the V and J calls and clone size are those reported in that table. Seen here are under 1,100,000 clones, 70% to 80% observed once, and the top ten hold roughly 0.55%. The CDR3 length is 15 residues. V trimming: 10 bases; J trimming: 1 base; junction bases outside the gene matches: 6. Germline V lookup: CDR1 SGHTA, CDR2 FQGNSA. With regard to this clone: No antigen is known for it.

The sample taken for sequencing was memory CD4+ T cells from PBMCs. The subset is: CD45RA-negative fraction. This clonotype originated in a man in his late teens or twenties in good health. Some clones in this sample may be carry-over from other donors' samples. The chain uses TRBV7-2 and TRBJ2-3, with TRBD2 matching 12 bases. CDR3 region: CATTLAGGRTDTQYF. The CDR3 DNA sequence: TGTGCCACCACCCTAGCGGGAGGGCGCACAGATACGCAGTATTTT.